This T cell receptor beta chain came from a study of post-analysis software for immune sequencing data. Study-wide background: Included courses were relapsing-remitting and secondary progressive multiple sclerosis; progressive-relapsing multiple sclerosis was also included. The study's findings and limits: Roughly five TRBV segments occurring more often in patients than controls included TRBV5-6, TRBV5-1 and TRBV20-1.

Trimming cost V 4 bases and J 8 bases, with 17 bases left between them. The germline V gene encodes CDR1 SGHRS and CDR2 YFSETQ. This CDR3 is 14 amino acids long. Worth noting for this clonotype: The antigen is not known.

Unique molecular identifiers were present in the TCR beta cDNA libraries. TCRdb processed the PCR reads anew with MiXCR; each CDR3 protein has one entry. The sample includes fewer than 900,000 distinct CDR3 sequences, just over 45% of them seen just once. This sequence originates from a girl aged 5-17 years with multiple sclerosis. Sample: blood. V usage is TRBV5-1 and J usage is TRBJ2-3, with D possibly being TRBD1 or TRBD2 (5 bases each). CDR3 amino acids: CASSPGPEWSTQYF. CDR3 DNA: TGCGCCAGCAGCCCGGGACCGGAATGGAGTACGCAGTATTTT.